These 30 T cell receptor beta chains came from one sample sequenced in a study of blood T cells in healthy people across ages. The second PCR ran about 7 to 12 cycles with a sample-barcoded 5' primer and J-beta primers. Via MiXCR, TCRdb re-called the 5' RACE reads, giving one row per CDR3 protein. Found here are 1.5 million to 2 million distinct CDR3 sequences, 39% of them singletons; the top ten hold roughly 23%. Input material: blood. These receptors all stem from a human donor in good health.

The chain's CDR3 is CSASLWGFEQYF. The CDR3 nucleotides are TGCAGTGCTAGTTTATGGGGGTTTGAGCAGTACTTC. The chain has TRBV20-1 and TRBJ2-7, with D perhaps TRBD1 or TRBD2 (5 bases each). Germline V lookup: CDR1 DFQATT, CDR2 SNEGSKA (reference sequence). This CDR3 has 12 amino acids. V lost 3 bases, J lost 7 bases, and 13 bases lay in between.

The chain employs TRBV6-6 and TRBJ1-1; possibly TRBD1 for D (5 bases). Germline CDR1 reads MNHNY; CDR2 reads SVGAGI (reference sequence). The germline V and J ends were trimmed by 7 bases and 10 bases, with 22 bases remaining between them. This CDR3 contains 14 residues. CDR3 protein: CASMTALGTAGAFF. The DNA for the CDR3 is TGTGCCAGCATGACAGCCCTAGGTACAGCTGGAGCTTTCTTT.

The chain is built from TRBV5-1 and TRBJ1-2; no firm D call. The V gene's germline CDR1 is SGHRS and CDR2 YFSETQ. This CDR3 region has 14 residues. V was trimmed by 4 bases and J by 4 bases, leaving 14 bases between them. The CDR3 reads CASSVDRDSYGYTF. CDR3 coding DNA: TGCGCCAGCAGCGTCGATAGGGATTCCTATGGCTACACCTTC.

This clonotype was detected only a few times. The rearrangement joins TRBV9 to TRBJ2-1, with TRBD2 identical over 9 bases. This CDR3 is 19 amino acids long. V trimming: 3 bases; J trimming: 6 bases; junction bases outside the gene matches: 19. Germline V gene sequence: CDR1 SGDLS, CDR2 YYNGEE. The CDR3 DNA reads as TGTGCCAGCAGCGCTCCCCCGGGACTGGAGCGGGGGGCTGGCAATGAGCAGTTCTTC. It specifies CASSAPPGLERGAGNEQFF.

The chain joins TRBV20-1 to TRBJ2-7; D is possibly TRBD1 (6 bases). Per the germline V gene, CDR1 is DFQATT and CDR2 is SNEGSKA (reference sequence). CDR3 length: 14 residues. Trimming left V 1 base short and J 5 bases short, with 15 bases between. The CDR3 here is CSARAPQGLDEQYF. Here the CDR3 DNA reads TGCAGTGCTAGAGCGCCACAGGGTCTGGACGAGCAGTACTTC.

The V gene is TRBV7-2, the J gene TRBJ2-4; 8 bases are a match to TRBD1. This CDR3 has 13 residues. Germline V CDR1 and CDR2: SGHTA, FQGNSA. V trimming: 5 bases; J trimming: 15 bases; junction bases outside the gene matches: 12. The CDR3 nucleotides are TGTGCCAGCAGCCGCAACAGGGGGGACGAGCGGTACTTC. It yields the protein CASSRNRGDERYF.

The rearrangement joins TRBV12-3 or TRBV12-4 to TRBJ2-3; TRBD1 matches 7 bases. J was trimmed by 0 bases and V by 2 bases; bases with no gene match: 5. CDR3 length: 16 residues. CDR3 sequence reads: CASSLTLTGSTDTQYF. CDR3 coding DNA: TGTGCCAGCAGTTTAACTCTGACAGGGAGCACAGATACGCAGTATTTT.

This clonotype was counted only a few times. The V and J genes are TRBV10-3 and TRBJ1-4, with unresolved D. The V end lost 0 bases, the J end lost 5 bases, and 10 bases lay between the germline ends. This CDR3 region has 15 residues. The V gene's germline CDR1 is ENHRY and CDR2 SYGVKD. The CDR3 nucleotides read TGTGCCATCAGTGAGTCGACCACCCGAAATGAAAAACTGTTTTTT. It is translated as CAISESTTRNEKLFF.

The CDR3 nucleotides are TGTGCCACCCAGAAACAGGTCTACACCTTC. It encodes CATQKQVYTF. This rearrangement joins TRBV28 to TRBJ1-2; D may be TRBD1 (5 bases). Trimming stripped 10 bases from V and 10 bases from J, with 13 bases between. The CDR3 runs to 10 residues. Germline V gene sequence: CDR1 MDHEN, CDR2 SYDVKM.

This clonotype was recorded a few times. The chain uses TRBV7-2 and TRBJ2-3, with 7 bases that match TRBD1. Germline assignment: CDR1 SGHTA and CDR2 FQGNSA. CDR3 length equals 16 residues. The trim removed 4 bases at V and 0 bases at J, leaving 7 bases unmatched. CDR3 in amino acids: CASSSRWDSSTDTQYF. The DNA of the CDR3 is TGTGCCAGCAGCTCGCGGTGGGACAGCAGCACAGATACGCAGTATTTT.

V is TRBV5-5 and J is TRBJ2-4; TRBD2 agrees at 7 bases. Losses at the gene ends were 0 bases for V and 13 bases for J; bases not matched to a gene: 16. The CDR3 spans 16 residues. Germline values: CDR1 SGHKS, CDR2 YYEKEE (reference sequence). The CDR3 DNA reads as TGTGCCAGCAGCTTGGAAGCGGGGCTAATATACAATGAGCAGTACTTC. Its translation: CASSLEAGLIYNEQYF.

The rearrangement joins TRBV5-1 to TRBJ2-1; 8 bases line up with TRBD2. Germline V gives CDR1 SGHRS, CDR2 YFSETQ. The CDR3 is 13 amino acids. Trimming took 7 bases from V and 7 from J; bases not matched to a gene: 7. The CDR3 coding sequence is TGCGCCAGCCGGGAGGGGACCGCGAATGAGCAGTTCTTC. It specifies CASREGTANEQFF.

This clonotype turned up a few times. The chain combines TRBV4-3 with TRBJ2-3; D is uncertain. V dropped 4 bases and J dropped 0 bases, with 17 bases sitting between them. The CDR3 extends over 17 amino acids. In germline, CDR1 is LGHNA, CDR2 YSLEER. CDR3: CASSPSTGSSSTDTQYF. In DNA, the CDR3 is TGCGCCAGCAGCCCGTCGACCGGGTCGTCGAGCACAGATACGCAGTATTTT.

This clonotype was counted only a few times. This rearrangement joins TRBV4-3 to TRBJ2-3, with D tentatively TRBD2 (7 bases). Germline CDR1 LGHNA, CDR2 YSLEER. The CDR3 runs to 18 residues. Trimming left V 1 base short and J 4 bases short, with 21 bases between. The CDR3 is CASSQVGGGRVLADTQYF. The CDR3 region has the DNA TGCGCCAGCAGCCAAGTTGGGGGGGGGCGCGTGTTAGCAGATACGCAGTATTTT.

This chain links TRBV6-5 with TRBJ1-5; D uncertain. This CDR3 contains 13 residues. Germline V gene lookup returns CDR1 MNHEY and CDR2 SVGAGI. V was cut by 2 bases and J by 5 bases, with 7 bases left in between. The CDR3, as DNA: TGTGCCAGCAGTTACCAAAGAGATCAGCCCCAGCATTTT. It translates to CASSYQRDQPQHF.

This clonotype was found a few times. The chain has TRBV29-1 and TRBJ2-3; D may match TRBD1 or TRBD2 (5 bases each). Trimming removed 2 bases at V and 4 bases at J, with 13 bases between. The CDR3 runs 14 residues. Germline CDR1 SQVTM, CDR2 ANQGSEA. CDR3 protein: CSVERVGVADTQYF. In DNA form, the CDR3 reads TGCAGCGTTGAAAGGGTGGGGGTTGCAGATACGCAGTATTTT.

The DNA of the CDR3 is TGCAGTGCCAGACAGGGCGATGGCGAAAAACTGTTTTTT. Translation: CSARQGDGEKLFF. V is TRBV20-1 and J is TRBJ1-4, with 7 bases identical to TRBD1. Trimming at V came to 6 bases and at J to 8 bases, leaving 9 bases not matched to a gene. Germline V CDR1 and CDR2: DFQATT, SNEGSKA (reference sequence). The CDR3 has 13 residues.

The CDR3 DNA is TGCGCCAGCAGCCAAGACACTCAGGGGTCGGATGAGCAGTTCTTC. It yields the protein CASSQDTQGSDEQFF. V usage is TRBV4-3 and J usage is TRBJ2-1, with a possible D match to TRBD1 (6 bases). Germline loops: CDR1 LGHNA, CDR2 YSLEER. The V end lost 0 bases, the J end lost 8 bases, and 14 bases lay between the germline ends. The CDR3 extends over 15 amino acids.

Only a few counts were recorded for this clonotype. This sequence joins TRBV7-2 and TRBJ2-3, with TRBD2 as a possible D gene (6 bases). V was shortened by 5 bases and J by 2 bases, with 17 bases between the two germline ends. CDR3 length: 16 residues. The V gene's germline CDR1 is SGHTA and CDR2 FQGNSA. The DNA of the CDR3 is TGTGCCAGCAGCCCGCTGGGGGGAGAACTCACAGATACGCAGTATTTT. Translated: CASSPLGGELTDTQYF.

In regard to this clonotype: This sequence may be a read error, since a much larger clone differs from it by one base. The CDR3 sequence: CASSLALGGAYSEQFF. Written as DNA, the CDR3 is TGTGCCAGCAGCTTAGCGCTAGGGGGCGCCTACAGTGAGCAGTTCTTC. The chain carries TRBV7-2 and TRBJ2-1, with 7 bases fitting TRBD1. From germline, CDR1 is SGHTA and CDR2 FQGNSA. The CDR3 runs 16 residues.

This sequence joins TRBV18 and TRBJ2-7, with D possibly being TRBD2 (5 bases). The germline CDR1 and CDR2 sequences are KGHSH and LQKENI. This CDR3 is built from 13 residues. V gave up 3 bases and J gave up 7 bases, with 13 bases separating them. CDR3 in DNA: TGTGCCAGCTCACCTCGGGCACCGGGGGAGCAGTACTTC. Encoded protein: CASSPRAPGEQYF.

The V gene is TRBV7-9, the J gene TRBJ2-1; D unresolved. Deletions cut 0 bases from V and 9 bases from J, with 12 bases between. Germline V CDR1 and CDR2: SEHNR, FQNEAQ (reference sequence). The CDR3 loop spans 14 amino acids. The CDR3 here is CASSLAFGAPEQFF. The CDR3 DNA reads TGTGCCAGCAGCTTAGCTTTCGGTGCCCCTGAGCAGTTCTTC.

This clonotype has a handful of counts. This chain connects TRBV20-1 to TRBJ1-1; 7 bases align to TRBD1. Germline values: CDR1 DFQATT, CDR2 SNEGSKA (reference sequence). The CDR3 contains 14 residues. Trimming removed 7 bases from V and 1 base from J; junction bases left unmatched: 9. CDR3 sequence (DNA): TGCAGTGTCAGGGGGGAGGTTACGAACACTGAAGCTTTCTTT. Translation gives CSVRGEVTNTEAFF.

The chain couples TRBV9 to TRBJ1-2, with 7 nucleotides matching TRBD1. V lost 4 bases to trimming and J lost 4 bases; unmatched junction nucleotides: 10. CDR1 and CDR2 (germline): SGDLS, YYNGEE. CDR3 size: 15 residues. CDR3 residues: CASSPRQGDFYGYTF. The CDR3 coding sequence is TGTGCCAGCAGCCCCCGACAGGGAGATTTCTATGGCTACACCTTC.

This clonotype has a handful of counts. This chain joins TRBV5-1 and TRBJ2-7; no firm D call. The CDR3 is 16 residues long. The germline V gene has CDR1 SGHRS and CDR2 YFSETQ. The V and J ends lost 3 bases and 0 bases respectively, with 16 bases between them. The CDR3 loop is CASSSRTGISSYEQYF. DNA of the CDR3: TGCGCCAGCAGCTCCCGGACGGGTATTAGCTCCTACGAGCAGTACTTC.

The chain couples TRBV4-1 to TRBJ1-4; 9 bases line up with TRBD1. Trimming cost V 1 base and J 0 bases; bases outside gene matches: 6. CDR1 is MGHRA, CDR2 YSYEKL, per germline. This CDR3 contains 18 residues. CDR3 sequence reads: CASSQVMTGGTTNEKLFF. The CDR3 DNA reads as TGCGCCAGCAGCCAAGTAATGACAGGGGGAACAACTAATGAAAAACTGTTTTTT.

The chain couples TRBV6-2 or TRBV6-3 to TRBJ2-1; TRBD2 might be the D (6 bases). The ends were cut back, 2 bases at V and 8 bases at J, with 19 bases in the middle. CDR1 is MNHEY and CDR2 is SVGEGT in the germline V gene. The CDR3 runs to 16 residues. In nucleotides, the CDR3 is TGTGCCAGCAGTTACCGGAGGGCATCTGGAGGCGATGAGCAGTTCTTC. Encoded protein: CASSYRRASGGDEQFF.

This clonotype was recorded only once. The V and J genes are TRBV12-3 or TRBV12-4 and TRBJ1-1; the D is unclear. The V end lost 2 bases, the J end lost 8 bases, and 9 bases lay between the germline ends. The CDR3 is made up of 12 amino acids. CDR3 amino acids: CASSLLREEAFF. The CDR3 DNA is TGTGCCAGCAGTTTATTACGAGAGGAAGCTTTCTTT.

V and J are TRBV29-1 and TRBJ2-1, with D possibly being TRBD2 (6 bases). CDR3 size: 10 residues. CDR1 SQVTM and CDR2 ANQGSEA come from the germline V gene. The V end was cut by 7 bases, the J end by 9 bases, with 10 bases between. CDR3 amino acids: CSGIGGEQFF. CDR3 nucleotide sequence: TGCAGCGGGATCGGGGGTGAGCAGTTCTTC.

This clonotype was counted a few times. This chain links TRBV24-1 with TRBJ2-1; D unclear. Germline CDR1 and CDR2: KGHDR and SFDVKD. CDR3 length: 12 residues. Trimming removed 5 bases at V and 5 bases at J, with 6 bases between. The CDR3 coding sequence is TGTGCCACCAGTGGGACGGACAATGAGCAGTTCTTC. It yields the protein CATSGTDNEQFF.